These T cell receptor beta chains were read from a single sample in a study of OX40 agonist ivuxolimab in advanced cancers. Only in-frame clones appear in the TCRdb table, and some are missing; sequencing was by immunoSEQ multiplex PCR. The table records more than 70,000 clones, 82% of them present only once. The starting material was CD4+ or CD8+ T cells sorted from blood, obtained in a trial of the OX40 agonist ivuxolimab. The receptors come from an adult with an advanced solid tumor such as melanoma, head and neck, liver or kidney cancer. Each CDR3 is given with its conserved first and last residue. Fields, in order: D gene, CDR3 length, clone size, J gene, V gene, CDR3 DNA, CDR3 protein. The D gene is left open where the match is weak. A row's size may be missing; if present it is once, few, many or a size class.

NA	16	NA	TRBJ2-7	TRBV7-2	TGTGCCAGCAGGTTATTGGGAGACAGGTCCTCCTACGAGCAGTACTTC	CASRLLGDRSSYEQYF
NA	13	NA	TRBJ1-3	TRBV11-2	TGTGCCAGCAGCTTGGAGACAGGAAACACCATATATTTT	CASSLETGNTIYF
TRBD2	14	NA	TRBJ2-1	TRBV5-1	TGCGCCAGCAGCCCCCAACGACTAGCGATTGAGCAGTTCTTC	CASSPQRLAIEQFF
TRBD1	14	NA	TRBJ1-1	TRBV28	TGTGCCAGCAGCCCACAGGGGGTCGGGACTGAAGCTTTCTTT	CASSPQGVGTEAFF
NA	14	NA	TRBJ2-7	TRBV6-5	TGTGCCAGCAGTACGCCGGACAGATCCTACGAGCAGTACTTC	CASSTPDRSYEQYF
TRBD1	13	NA	TRBJ1-2	TRBV10-3	TGTGCCAAAAGACAGGGAGCTAACTATGGCTACACCTTC	CAKRQGANYGYTF
TRBD2	16	NA	TRBJ2-1	TRBV5-1	TGCGCCAGCAGCTTGCTAGCGGGAGTAGGGAAAAGTGAGCAGTTCTTC	CASSLLAGVGKSEQFF
NA	16	NA	TRBJ1-4	TRBV5-4	TGTGCCAGCAGCTTGGCGGGGGCAGGGACTAATGAAAAACTGTTTTTT	CASSLAGAGTNEKLFF
NA	14	NA	TRBJ2-3	TRBV7-2	TGTGCCAGCAGCTTAGCGGGGGCCACAGATACGCAGTATTTT	CASSLAGATDTQYF
NA	14	NA	TRBJ1-2	TRBV7-2	TGTGCCAGCAGCCCAGGTGGGGGAAACTATGGCTACACCTTC	CASSPGGGNYGYTF
NA	15	NA	TRBJ1-5	TRBV9	TGTGCCAGCAGCCGCGGCGGGTCCTTCAATCAGCCCCAGCATTTT	CASSRGGSFNQPQHF
NA	15	NA	TRBJ2-5	TRBV11-1	TGTGCCAGCAGCTTACAGCGTGGCGGGCCCGAGACCCAGTACTTC	CASSLQRGGPETQYF
NA	16	NA	TRBJ1-1	TRBV11-1	TGTGCCAGCAGCTTAGGGGCAGGGGTCTTGAACACTGAAGCTTTCTTT	CASSLGAGVLNTEAFF
NA	11	NA	TRBJ2-7	TRBV28	TGTGCCAGCAGTATCCGCTACGAGCAGTACTTC	CASSIRYEQYF
NA	15	NA	TRBJ2-3	TRBV6-6	TGTGCCAGCAGCATGGGTCTAGATGGGGCAGATACGCAGTATTTT	CASSMGLDGADTQYF
NA	16	few	TRBJ2-2	TRBV4-3	TGCGCCAGCAGCCAAGCCAGGGGCATGGGCACCGGGGAGCTGTTTTTT	CASSQARGMGTGELFF
TRBD1	14	NA	TRBJ2-2	TRBV6-6	TGTGCCAGCTTCGGACAGGGGTTTGTTTGGGAGCTGTTTTTT	CASFGQGFVWELFF
NA	15	NA	TRBJ2-2	TRBV5-1	TGCGCCAGCAGCTCGACGGCCGCGAACACCGGGGAGCTGTTTTTT	CASSSTAANTGELFF
NA	13	NA	TRBJ2-7	TRBV19	TGTGCCAGTAGTAGCGGGCAAGTCTACGAGCAGTACTTC	CASSSGQVYEQYF
TRBD1	14	few	TRBJ1-1	TRBV7-2	TGTGCCAGCAGCCTACAGGGGGCGTCCACTGAAGCTTTCTTT	CASSLQGASTEAFF
TRBD1	15	NA	TRBJ1-3	TRBV18	TGTGCCAGCTCGGATACAGGGGGCTCTGGAAACACCATATATTTT	CASSDTGGSGNTIYF
NA	14	NA	TRBJ2-4	TRBV14	TGTGCCAGCAGCCAAGCTATAGCCAAAAACATTCAGTACTTC	CASSQAIAKNIQYF
TRBD2	17	NA	TRBJ2-2	TRBV28	TGTGCCAGCATCCCCATTTCTTGGACTAGAAGAACCGGGGAGCTGTTTTTT	CASIPISWTRRTGELFF
NA	14	NA	TRBJ1-3	TRBV2	TGTGCCAGCACCCCACTGATCTCGGGAAACACCATATATTTT	CASTPLISGNTIYF